One TCR beta chain is described in this entry. Its antigen is still unknown. The CDR3 consists of 15 residues. Trimming pared 1 base from V and 4 bases from J, leaving 10 bases between. The germline V gene has CDR1 LNHDA and CDR2 SQIVND (reference sequence). This table comes from immunoSEQ multiplex PCR, and its TCRdb copy is limited to in-frame clones, with some not included. The sample holds roughly 64,000 clones, over 90% seen once. The data derive from a study of graft-versus-host responses after intestinal transplantation. The wider study: Each transplant was multivisceral, liver-intestinal, or isolated intestinal. Induction using anti-thymocyte globulin, followed by tacrolimus and steroids for approximately 3 years, was given to all recipients.

Overall study results and limits: An association linked early post-transplant HvG declines with peak circulating GvH clone levels. Some GvH clones were seen earlier in gut or blood, suggesting intestinal origin.

The receptor comes from a human donor who was the organ donor for an intestinal transplant. The V and J genes are TRBV19 and TRBJ2-2, with D possibly TRBD2 on 5 matching bases. The sample in question was unstimulated CD8+ T cells sorted from spleen or lymph node cells, obtained before transplant. CDR3 sequence reads: CASSIAGRSTGELFF. In DNA, the CDR3 is TGTGCCAGTAGTATAGCGGGAAGGAGCACCGGGGAGCTGTTTTTT.